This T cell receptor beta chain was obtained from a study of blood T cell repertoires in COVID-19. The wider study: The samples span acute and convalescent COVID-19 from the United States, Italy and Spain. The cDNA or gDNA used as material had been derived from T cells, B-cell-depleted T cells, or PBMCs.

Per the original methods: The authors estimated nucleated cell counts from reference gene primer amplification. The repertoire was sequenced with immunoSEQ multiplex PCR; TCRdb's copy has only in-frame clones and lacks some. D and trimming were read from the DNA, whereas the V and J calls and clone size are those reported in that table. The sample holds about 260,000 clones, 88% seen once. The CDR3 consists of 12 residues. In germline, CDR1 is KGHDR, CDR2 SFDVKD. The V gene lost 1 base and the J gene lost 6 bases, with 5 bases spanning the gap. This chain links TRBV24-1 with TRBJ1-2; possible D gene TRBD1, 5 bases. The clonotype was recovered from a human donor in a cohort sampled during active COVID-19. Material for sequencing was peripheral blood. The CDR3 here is CATSDLGDGYTF. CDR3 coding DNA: TGTGCCACCAGTGATTTAGGGGATGGCTACACCTTC.